The TCR beta chain under discussion was sequenced for a study of blood T cells in healthy people across ages. The use of a sample-barcoded 5' primer and a J-beta primer mix characterized a second PCR of roughly 6 to 12 cycles. TCRdb called the 5' RACE reads again in MiXCR, with one record for every CDR3 protein. This table holds about 640,000 distinct CDR3 sequences, around 54% found once. The CDR3 totals 14 residues. From germline, CDR1 is DFQATT and CDR2 SNEGSKA (reference sequence). Losses at the gene ends were 1 base for V and 6 bases for J; bases not matched to a gene: 5. The sequenced sample was blood. This sequence was found in a man aged 55 to 70 in good health. The chain links TRBV20-1 to TRBJ2-1, with 8 bases lining up with TRBD2. The CDR3: CSARAAGGFNEQFF. For the CDR3, the DNA is TGCAGTGCTAGAGCGGCGGGGGGATTCAATGAGCAGTTCTTC.